The 23 T cell receptor beta chains presented below share a single source sample, sequenced in a study of T-cell memory formation after mild COVID-19. TCRdb reprocessed the 5' RACE reads with MiXCR, giving one entry per CDR3 protein. The data show roughly 250,000 distinct CDR3 sequences, about 15% seen once. Sequencing input: PBMCs or a T cell subset sorted from them (not recorded which). The receptor set was obtained from a man aged 18 to 35 who had mild COVID-19 (a few samples of this study predate the infection). Cell type and time point are not known.

This clonotype has a handful of counts. The CDR3 loop is CSASPSGPQETQYF. The CDR3 bases are TGCAGTGCTAGTCCCTCTGGGCCACAAGAGACCCAGTACTTC. The J gene is TRBJ2-5, the V gene TRBV20-1; the D is unclear. Germline CDR1 and CDR2: DFQATT and SNEGSKA (reference sequence). V shed 3 bases and J shed 2 bases, with 13 bases lying between them. The CDR3 spans 14 residues.

There are a few counts of this clonotype. The chain links TRBV6-5 to TRBJ2-5; D is perhaps TRBD2 (6 bases). Between the trimmed V and J ends, which lost 0 bases and 4 bases, there was a span of 15 bases. This CDR3 is built from 16 residues. The germline V gene has CDR1 MNHEY and CDR2 SVGAGI. As DNA, the CDR3 is TGTGCCAGCAGTTACTCAGAAGGTGCCGGGGGAGAGACCCAGTACTTC. It translates to CASSYSEGAGGETQYF.

This clonotype was counted only a few times. The CDR3 reads CAISALGPRDTQYF. The CDR3 DNA is TGTGCCATCAGTGCATTGGGGCCAAGGGATACGCAGTATTTT. The gene calls are TRBV10-3 and TRBJ2-3, with D perhaps matching TRBD1 (5 bases). The CDR3 covers 14 residues. V dropped 4 bases and J dropped 6 bases, with 14 bases sitting between them. CDR1 is ENHRY and CDR2 is SYGVKD in the germline V gene.

This clonotype was counted a few times. J is TRBJ2-5 and V is TRBV15, with 8 bases lining up with TRBD2. CDR1 and CDR2 (germline): LNHNV, YYDKDF (reference sequence). The CDR3 spans 14 residues. Germline trimming cut 6 bases from V and 5 bases from J; bases unmatched to any gene: 8. CDR3: CATRPGGAGETQYF. As DNA, the CDR3 is TGTGCCACCAGGCCCGGGGGGGCTGGGGAGACCCAGTACTTC.

The V gene is TRBV18, the J gene TRBJ2-5; D gene uncertain. Trimming stripped 1 base from V and 5 bases from J, with 8 bases between. This CDR3 is built from 13 residues. Per germline, CDR1 KGHSH and CDR2 LQKENI. CDR3 nucleotide sequence: TGTGCCAGCTCACCACGGACGGAGGAGACCCAGTACTTC. Its translation: CASSPRTEETQYF.

This clonotype occurred once. The gene calls are TRBV20-1 and TRBJ1-2; 8 bases are shared with TRBD1. Germline lookup yields CDR1 DFQATT and CDR2 SNEGSKA (reference sequence). The CDR3 runs to 14 residues. The V and J ends lost 0 bases and 7 bases, in that order; junction bases with no gene match: 7. DNA of the CDR3: TGCAGTGCTAGAGATGGCCAGGGGGCTGGTGGCTACACCTTC. Encoded protein: CSARDGQGAGGYTF.

This clonotype was detected only a few times. V is TRBV29-1 and J is TRBJ1-5; 9 bases agree with TRBD1. The CDR3 length is 12 residues. The germline CDR1 and CDR2 sequences are SQVTM and ANQGSEA. J was trimmed by 5 bases and V by 7 bases; bases with no gene match: 3. The CDR3 spells CSADRGDQPQHF. In nucleotides, the CDR3 is TGCAGCGCTGACAGGGGGGATCAGCCCCAGCATTTT.

This clonotype has more than one count but fewer than ten. The chain couples TRBV5-6 to TRBJ2-7; TRBD1 matches 9 bases. The CDR3 totals 13 residues. J was trimmed by 7 bases and V by 0 bases; bases with no gene match: 2. Germline CDR1 and CDR2: SGHDT and YYEEEE. The CDR3 loop is CASSLGDREEQYF. DNA for the CDR3: TGTGCCAGCAGCTTGGGGGACAGGGAAGAGCAGTACTTC.

This clonotype was counted a few times. The chain is built from TRBV4-1 and TRBJ2-7; D gene unclear. Germline-derived CDR1 and CDR2 are MGHRA and YSYEKL. This CDR3 spans 13 amino acids. V lost 4 bases, J lost 6 bases, and 13 bases lay in between. The DNA of the CDR3 is TGCGCCAGCAGCCCCCCAGGTGGCGGCGAGCAGTACTTC. Its protein is CASSPPGGGEQYF.

CDR3 protein: CASSFSEGAYNEQFF. CDR3 bases: TGTGCCAGCAGCTTCAGTGAGGGGGCCTACAATGAGCAGTTCTTC. The chain couples TRBV11-2 to TRBJ2-1, with a possible D match to TRBD1 (6 bases). Germline assignment: CDR1 SGHAT and CDR2 FQNNGV. The V end was cut by 3 bases, the J end by 2 bases, with 11 bases between. The CDR3 spans 15 residues.

This clonotype occurred a few times. The chain carries TRBV27 and TRBJ1-1; the D gene is possibly TRBD1 (6 bases). Trimming took off 5 bases at V and 6 bases at J, with 16 bases between the two ends. Per the germline V gene, CDR1 is MNHEY and CDR2 is SMNVEV (reference sequence). This CDR3 has 14 amino acids. This CDR3 reads CASSPNRDRAEAFF. The CDR3 coding sequence is TGTGCCAGCAGTCCCAACAGGGATCGGGCTGAAGCTTTCTTT.

The table lists this clonotype with a few counts. The rearrangement links TRBV9 to TRBJ2-3, with TRBD1 identical over 8 bases. The length of the CDR3 is 16 residues. Trimming removed 0 bases from V and 5 bases from J; junction bases left unmatched: 8. Germline-derived CDR1 and CDR2 are SGDLS and YYNGEE. The CDR3 bases are TGTGCCAGCAGCGTAGGAGGGGCAGGGACAGGAGATACGCAGTATTTT. Translation: CASSVGGAGTGDTQYF.

This clonotype showed up just a few times. This chain links TRBV5-1 with TRBJ2-5, with 11 bases aligning to TRBD1. The germline V gene encodes CDR1 SGHRS and CDR2 YFSETQ. There are 13 residues in the CDR3. J was trimmed by 5 bases and V by 7 bases; bases with no gene match: 4. The CDR3 protein is CASRTGGRETQYF. The CDR3 DNA reads as TGCGCCAGCCGGACAGGGGGCAGGGAGACCCAGTACTTC.

The rearrangement joins TRBV5-1 to TRBJ1-1; 7 nucleotides align to TRBD1. The CDR3 is 15 residues long. The junction had 4 bases not matched to a gene; V was cut back by 2 bases and J by 0 bases. The germline V gene encodes CDR1 SGHRS and CDR2 YFSETQ. CDR3 sequence (DNA): TGCGCCAGCAGCTTTCAGGGACAGATGAACACTGAAGCTTTCTTT. Translated, it gives CASSFQGQMNTEAFF.

This clonotype appeared a few times. The chain carries TRBV3-1 and TRBJ1-1; D is ambiguous. V was shortened by 1 base and J by 2 bases, with 14 bases between the two germline ends. The CDR3 spans 16 residues. Per germline, CDR1 LGHDT and CDR2 YNNKEL (reference sequence). The CDR3 loop reads CASSQAAPGSNTEAFF. The CDR3 DNA reads TGTGCCAGCAGCCAAGCCGCCCCCGGAAGTAACACTGAAGCTTTCTTT. Supplemented by reference TRBV3-1 and TRBJ1-1, the full variable domain reads DTAVSQTPKYLVTQMGNDKSIKCEQNLGHDTMYWYKQDSKKFLKIMFSYNNKELIINETVPNRFSPKSPDKAHLNLHINSLELGDSAVYFCASSQAAPGSNTEAFFGQGTRLTVV.

CDR3 DNA: TGCGCCAGCAGCCAAACAGGGTCGAACATTCAGTACTTC. This sequence encodes CASSQTGSNIQYF. The V and J genes are TRBV4-1 and TRBJ2-4; TRBD1 might be the D (6 bases). V gave up 2 bases and J gave up 7 bases, with 9 bases separating them. The CDR3 is made up of 13 amino acids. From germline, CDR1 is MGHRA and CDR2 YSYEKL.

This clonotype was counted a few times. The genes are TRBV5-5 and TRBJ2-5, with D hard to call. Germline-derived CDR1 and CDR2 are SGHKS and YYEKEE (reference sequence). The CDR3 sequence is 13 residues long. V was clipped by 0 bases and J by 4 bases, with 7 bases between them. CDR3 residues: CASSLEGTETQYF. DNA of the CDR3: TGTGCCAGCAGCTTGGAGGGAACAGAGACCCAGTACTTC.

The genes are TRBV11-2 and TRBJ2-1; D gene ambiguous. Trimming stripped 2 bases from V and 5 bases from J, with 10 bases between. This CDR3 spans 14 amino acids. Germline V gives CDR1 SGHAT, CDR2 FQNNGV. The CDR3 region is CASSLRPGNNEQFF. Here the CDR3 DNA reads TGTGCCAGCAGCTTACGGCCCGGAAACAATGAGCAGTTCTTC.

This clonotype is medium-sized (0.01 to 0.1%) by share. The chain uses TRBV15 and TRBJ2-7; the D gene is possibly TRBD2 (6 bases). There are 15 residues in the CDR3. Trimming pared 4 bases from V and 6 bases from J, leaving 19 bases between. Germline V gives CDR1 LNHNV, CDR2 YYDKDF (reference sequence). The CDR3 nucleotides read TGTGCCACCAGCACGGGCGGGGAAGGGCTAAGCGAGCAGTACTTC. Translation gives CATSTGGEGLSEQYF.

This clonotype was detected a few times. The chain links TRBV6-5 to TRBJ1-1; 10 nucleotides agree with TRBD1. The CDR3 is 14 amino acids. With 2 bases clipped from V and 5 bases from J, the junction kept 2 bases outside the gene matches. Per germline, CDR1 MNHEY and CDR2 SVGAGI. The CDR3: CASSYRTGGTEAFF. CDR3 sequence (DNA): TGTGCCAGCAGTTACCGGACAGGGGGAACTGAAGCTTTCTTT.

The chain couples TRBV6-4 to TRBJ2-3; D is unresolved. The V end lost 0 bases, the J end lost 2 bases, and 9 bases lay between the germline ends. The CDR3 runs 15 residues. Germline V CDR1 and CDR2: MRHNA, SNTAGT. CDR3 protein: CASSDSGWPTDTQYF. CDR3 DNA: TGTGCCAGCAGTGACTCGGGCTGGCCCACAGATACGCAGTATTTT.

This clonotype appeared a few times. The chain uses TRBV5-1 and TRBJ2-1; TRBD2 aligns across 8 bases. The CDR3 is 15 residues long. J was trimmed by 3 bases and V by 1 base; bases with no gene match: 3. The germline CDR1 and CDR2 sequences are SGHRS and YFSETQ. In nucleotides, the CDR3 is TGCGCCAGCAGCTTGTACAGCGGGGGCTACAATGAGCAGTTCTTC. Translation gives CASSLYSGGYNEQFF.

The V gene is TRBV6-5, the J gene TRBJ2-2; a weak D match, TRBD2 (6 bases). The CDR3 has 14 residues. V was pared by 2 bases and J by 5 bases, with 9 bases between. In germline, CDR1 is MNHEY, CDR2 SVGAGI. CDR3 loop: CASSYETRTGELFF. CDR3 DNA sequence: TGTGCCAGCAGTTACGAGACTAGGACCGGGGAGCTGTTTTTT.